Each of the 6 T cell receptor beta chains below was sequenced from the same sample in a study of a mutant IDH1 vaccine in newly diagnosed glioma. Their cognate antigens are unknown. Sequencing used immunoSEQ multiplex PCR; TCRdb keeps in-frame clones, though not all of them. The table has about 53,000 clones, about 81% seen once. Time point here: week 23, last vaccination. Doses comprised 300 ug of mutant IDH1 20-mer peptide each, plus topical imiquimod. The sequencing used PBMCs, collected from a glioma patient whose treatment included an IDH1 peptide vaccine. Source of these receptors: a woman aged 40 to 49 with glioma. Some clones in this sample may be carry-over from other donors' samples.

The chain has TRBV2 and TRBJ1-6; TRBD1 agrees at 7 bases. CDR1 is SNHLY, CDR2 FYNNEI, per germline. V trimming: 6 bases; J trimming: 6 bases; junction bases outside the gene matches: 5. The CDR3 has 14 residues. Written as DNA, the CDR3 is TGTGCCAGCAGGGAACAGGGGAGTAATTCACCCCTCCACTTT. Amino acids: CASREQGSNSPLHF.

This clone has only a few counts. The rearrangement uses TRBV5-5 and TRBJ1-6, with D unclear. The germline V gene encodes CDR1 SGHKS and CDR2 YYEKEE (reference sequence). V lost 0 bases to trimming and J lost 5 bases, with 6 bases between them. CDR3 length equals 14 residues. The CDR3 reads CASSLVADNSPLHF. DNA for the CDR3: TGTGCCAGCAGCTTGGTGGCAGATAATTCACCCCTCCACTTT.

The chain uses TRBV2 and TRBJ2-3, with TRBD2 as a possible D gene (6 bases). The CDR3 extends over 14 amino acids. The germline V gene encodes CDR1 SNHLY and CDR2 FYNNEI. With 9 bases removed from V and 0 bases from J, the gap between germline ends came to 13 bases. CDR3: CASVLAGSTDTQYF. The DNA for the CDR3 is TGTGCCAGTGTTTTGGCGGGGAGCACAGATACGCAGTATTTT.

This clone appeared a single time. The chain combines TRBV5-1 with TRBJ2-7, with a weak D call TRBD1 (6 bases). The CDR3 spans 18 residues. In germline, CDR1 is SGHRS, CDR2 YFSETQ. Trimming removed 4 bases at V and 2 bases at J, with 25 bases between. For the CDR3, the DNA is TGCGCCAGCAGCCTCACGGGTACGGGCAGGGGATTCCCCTACGAGCAGTACTTC. Amino acid sequence: CASSLTGTGRGFPYEQYF.

The gene calls are TRBV6-5 and TRBJ1-2, with D perhaps matching TRBD1 (5 bases). The ends were cut back, 3 bases at V and 0 bases at J, with 8 bases in the middle. The V gene's germline CDR1 is MNHEY and CDR2 SVGAGI. This CDR3 has 14 residues. The CDR3 DNA reads TGTGCCAGCAGTTATGTGGGGGCTAACTATGGCTACACCTTC. This translates into CASSYVGANYGYTF.

This clone has just one count. The V gene is TRBV5-1, the J gene TRBJ2-6; D gene unclear. This CDR3 comprises 14 residues. Germline values: CDR1 SGHRS, CDR2 YFSETQ. V was trimmed by 5 bases and J by 1 base, leaving 7 bases between them. CDR3 coding DNA: TGCGCCAGCAGAATAGGGTCTGGGGCCAACGTCCTGACTTTC. Translating gives CASRIGSGANVLTF.